The 18 T cell receptor beta chains listed next were all sequenced from one sample in a study of cytomegalovirus exposure and HLA in healthy donors. PCR employed 60 Vbeta and 13 Jbeta primers. Only in-frame clones appear in the TCRdb table, and some are missing; sequencing was by immunoSEQ multiplex PCR. The data show roughly 130,000 clones, roughly four fifths seen once. Sequenced material: PBMCs. The receptor set was obtained from a male donor in good health and CMV-seropositive.

The V call is TRBV28, the J call TRBJ2-1; 7 bases agree with TRBD2. This CDR3 has 14 amino acids. Trimming removed 7 bases from V and 0 bases from J; junction bases left unmatched: 3. Germline V gene sequence: CDR1 MDHEN, CDR2 SYDVKM. The CDR3 nucleotides are TGTGCCAGCACTGGCGGGAGCTCCTACAATGAGCAGTTCTTC. The encoded protein is CASTGGSSYNEQFF.

This clone has just one count. J is TRBJ2-1 and V is TRBV15, with D possibly matching TRBD1 (5 bases). Germline CDR1 and CDR2: LNHNV and YYDKDF (reference sequence). V was clipped by 8 bases and J by 1 base, with 12 bases between them. CDR3 length equals 14 residues. CDR3 coding DNA: TGTGCCACCGAGCAGGGCCCGTCCTACAATGAGCAGTTCTTC. This codes for CATEQGPSYNEQFF.

A single count supports this clone. The chain couples TRBV9 to TRBJ2-3, with D tentatively TRBD2 (6 bases). Germline V gene lookup returns CDR1 SGDLS and CDR2 YYNGEE. The CDR3 loop spans 17 amino acids. Trimming shortened V by 0 bases and J by 2 bases, and 16 bases separated the two germline ends. CDR3 in DNA: TGTGCCAGCAGCGTAGCTACGGGGCGGGGACTCACAGATACGCAGTATTTT. Translation gives CASSVATGRGLTDTQYF.

This chain uses TRBV5-6 with TRBJ2-1, with D hard to call. Between the trimmed V and J ends, which lost 4 bases and 6 bases, there was a span of 14 bases. This CDR3 region has 14 residues. CDR1 and CDR2 from the germline V gene are SGHDT and YYEEEE. CDR3 sequence reads: CASSHGVGGNEQFF. Here the CDR3 DNA reads TGTGCCAGCAGCCATGGCGTCGGCGGCAATGAGCAGTTCTTC.

This chain uses TRBV6-1 with TRBJ1-2, with D maybe TRBD1 (6 bases). The CDR3 sequence is 14 residues long. Trimming stripped 0 bases from V and 4 bases from J, with 9 bases between. Per the germline V gene, CDR1 is MNHNS and CDR2 is SASEGT. CDR3 sequence: CASSEADRFYGYTF. CDR3 nucleotide sequence: TGTGCCAGCAGTGAAGCCGACAGGTTCTATGGCTACACCTTC.

The chain is built from TRBV5-6 and TRBJ2-7; TRBD1 matches 9 bases. The CDR3 runs 14 residues. The V segment lost 2 bases and the J segment 4 bases; nucleotides outside the gene matches: 4. CDR1 is SGHDT, CDR2 YYEEEE, per germline. The CDR3 sequence is CASSLQGAPYEQYF. CDR3 bases: TGTGCCAGCAGCTTACAGGGGGCGCCTTACGAGCAGTACTTC.

The genes are TRBV28 and TRBJ2-6; D is possibly TRBD1 (6 bases). The V gene lost 2 bases and the J gene lost 2 bases, with 16 bases spanning the gap. Per the germline V gene, CDR1 is MDHEN and CDR2 is SYDVKM. The CDR3 consists of 18 residues. The CDR3 sequence is CASSLTGFILPGANVLTF. CDR3 bases: TGTGCCAGCAGTTTAACAGGGTTCATCCTCCCTGGGGCCAACGTCCTGACTTTC.

This clone was seen once. CDR3 DNA: TGTGCCAGCAGCGCCCCAGGGTCAAACATTCAGTACTTC. Protein sequence: CASSAPGSNIQYF. The chain carries TRBV7-3 and TRBJ2-4; D perhaps matches TRBD1 (5 bases). The CDR3 runs 13 residues. V lost 5 bases and J 6 bases, leaving 11 bases between the germline ends. Germline-derived CDR1 and CDR2 are SGHTA and FQGTGA.

The V gene is TRBV6-5, the J gene TRBJ1-1; D gene uncertain. The CDR3 is 13 residues long. Germline CDR1 reads MNHEY; CDR2 reads SVGAGI. V was clipped by 5 bases and J by 2 bases, with 9 bases between them. CDR3 in amino acids: CASSAGVNTEAFF. The CDR3 coding sequence is TGTGCCAGCAGTGCCGGGGTCAACACTGAAGCTTTCTTT.

There are a few counts of this clone. V and J are TRBV28 and TRBJ1-1; TRBD1 is a possible D gene (5 bases). Trimming left V 2 bases short and J 9 bases short, with 13 bases between. Per the germline V gene, CDR1 is MDHEN and CDR2 is SYDVKM. The CDR3 runs 13 residues. CDR3 sequence reads: CASSLMETGKAFF. The CDR3 DNA follows: TGTGCCAGCAGTTTAATGGAAACAGGTAAAGCTTTCTTT.

The CDR3 DNA is TGTGCCAGCAGTCCCCCAGGATCAACTAATGAAAAACTGTTTTTT. This gives the protein CASSPPGSTNEKLFF. The chain combines TRBV28 with TRBJ1-4, with unresolved D. V was shortened by 5 bases and J by 0 bases, with 10 bases between the two germline ends. CDR1 MDHEN and CDR2 SYDVKM come from the germline V gene. This CDR3 comprises 15 residues.

V and J are TRBV20-1 and TRBJ1-1; D ambiguous. CDR1 is DFQATT and CDR2 is SNEGSKA in the germline V gene (reference sequence). CDR3 length equals 11 residues. V lost 0 bases to trimming and J lost 6 bases, with 5 bases between them. CDR3 protein: CSARDTAEAFF. For the CDR3, the DNA is TGCAGTGCTAGAGATACAGCTGAAGCTTTCTTT.

V and J are TRBV6-5 and TRBJ1-2, with 10 nucleotides matching TRBD1. CDR1 MNHEY and CDR2 SVGAGI come from the germline V gene. This CDR3 has 15 residues. V trimming: 0 bases; J trimming: 6 bases; junction bases outside the gene matches: 4. The CDR3 coding sequence is TGTGCCAGCAGTTACTCGCCGGGACAGGGGCATGGCTACACCTTC. It yields the protein CASSYSPGQGHGYTF.

The chain carries TRBV30 and TRBJ2-5; 8 nucleotides align to TRBD1. The DNA end lines up better with TRBJ2-7; the J call may be wrong. In germline, CDR1 is GTSNPN, CDR2 SVGIG (reference sequence). The CDR3 length is 14 residues. CDR3 bases: TGTGCCTGGAGTACCGGGACAGGATCATACGAGCAGTACTTC. Translation gives CAWSTGTGSYEQYF.

This clone was counted only a few times. This chain joins TRBV28 and TRBJ2-7, with TRBD2 identical over 10 bases. V shed 4 bases and J 1 base; nucleotides not matched to a gene: 7. Looked up from germline, CDR1 is MDHEN and CDR2 is SYDVKM. The CDR3 is made up of 16 amino acids. Here the CDR3 DNA reads TGTGCCAGCAGTTACGCTGGACTAGCGGAGTCCTACGAGCAGTACTTC. As protein: CASSYAGLAESYEQYF.

The V and J genes are TRBV30 and TRBJ1-2, with D unresolved. CDR1 and CDR2 from the germline V gene are GTSNPN and SVGIG (reference sequence). Trimming took 2 bases from V and 0 from J, leaving 16 bases between them. This CDR3 has 16 residues. The CDR3 sequence: CAWSIPRVSANYGYTF. The CDR3 coding sequence is TGTGCCTGGAGTATCCCACGGGTGTCAGCTAACTATGGCTACACCTTC.

Only one count was recorded for this clone. V usage is TRBV7-9 and J usage is TRBJ2-7; tentatively, D is TRBD1 (5 bases). The V gene's germline CDR1 is SEHNR and CDR2 FQNEAQ (reference sequence). This CDR3 is 12 amino acids long. The ends were cut back, 2 bases at V and 5 bases at J, with 7 bases in the middle. This chain's CDR3 is CASSLSGNEQYF. In nucleotides, the CDR3 is TGTGCCAGCAGCTTATCAGGGAACGAGCAGTACTTC. Filled out from reference TRBV7-9 and TRBJ2-7, the complete variable domain reads DTGVSQNPRHKITKRGQNVTFRCDPISEHNRLYWYRQTLGQGPEFLTYFQNEAQLEKSRLLSDRFSAERPKGSFSTLEIQRTEQGDSAMYLCASSLSGNEQYFGPGTRLTVT.

The gene calls are TRBV19 and TRBJ1-1, with 7 bases fitting TRBD1. CDR3 length equals 13 residues. Germline CDR1 reads LNHDA; CDR2 reads SQIVND (reference sequence). The V and J ends lost 7 bases and 4 bases, in that order; junction bases with no gene match: 6. This chain's CDR3 is CASITHRGTEAFF. In nucleotides, the CDR3 is TGTGCCAGTATCACCCACAGGGGCACTGAAGCTTTCTTT.